This TCR beta chain is drawn from a study of neurological immune-mediated disorders. This CDR3 has 16 amino acids. Germline CDR1 is LGHDT and CDR2 is YNNKEL (reference sequence). Trimming removed 11 bases from V and 0 bases from J, with 21 bases in between. This clonotype came up many times. Each CDR3 protein is one row after TCRdb ran MiXCR on the 5' RACE reads. Counted here are 110,000 or so distinct CDR3 sequences, roughly 3.2% occurring once; the ten biggest clones make up around 1.4%. This rearrangement joins TRBV3-1 to TRBJ2-3, with D maybe TRBD2 (6 bases). This sequence originates from a woman aged 30 to 39 with multiple sclerosis. Source material: PBMCs. The CDR3 here is CASTNRRATSTDTQYF. The DNA for the CDR3 is TGTGCCTCGACGAACAGGAGGGCTACTAGCACAGATACGCAGTATTTT.